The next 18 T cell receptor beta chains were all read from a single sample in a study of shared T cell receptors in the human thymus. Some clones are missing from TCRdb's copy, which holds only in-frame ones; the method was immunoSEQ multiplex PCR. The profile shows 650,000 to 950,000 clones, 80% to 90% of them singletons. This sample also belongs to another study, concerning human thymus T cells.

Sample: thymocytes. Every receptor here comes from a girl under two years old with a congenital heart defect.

CDR3 region: CASSRLAGGPSEQFF. The CDR3 DNA is TGTGCCAGCAGCAGACTAGCGGGGGGGCCGAGTGAGCAGTTCTTC. The chain recombines TRBV14 with TRBJ2-1, with 14 positions matching TRBD2. The germline V gene has CDR1 SGHDN and CDR2 FVKESK. The CDR3 is 15 residues long. After removal of 5 bases from V and 9 bases from J, the junction contained 6 bases not matched to a gene.

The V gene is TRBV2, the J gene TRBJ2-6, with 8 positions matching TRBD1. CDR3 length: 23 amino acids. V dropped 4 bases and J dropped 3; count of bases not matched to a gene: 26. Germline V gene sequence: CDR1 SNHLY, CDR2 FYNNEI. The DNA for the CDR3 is TGTGCCAGCAGTGGCTACCCCACAGAAGAAACCGGGACAGGCTACGTTGGGGCCAACGTCCTGACTTTC. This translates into CASSGYPTEETGTGYVGANVLTF.

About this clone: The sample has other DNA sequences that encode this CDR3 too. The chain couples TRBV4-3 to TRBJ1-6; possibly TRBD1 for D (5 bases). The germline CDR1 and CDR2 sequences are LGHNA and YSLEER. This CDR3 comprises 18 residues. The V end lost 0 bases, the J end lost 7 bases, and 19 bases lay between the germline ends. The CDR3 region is CASSQEPGLQKVNSPLHF. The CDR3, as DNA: TGCGCCAGCAGCCAAGAACCGGGACTCCAAAAAGTAAATTCACCCCTCCACTTT.

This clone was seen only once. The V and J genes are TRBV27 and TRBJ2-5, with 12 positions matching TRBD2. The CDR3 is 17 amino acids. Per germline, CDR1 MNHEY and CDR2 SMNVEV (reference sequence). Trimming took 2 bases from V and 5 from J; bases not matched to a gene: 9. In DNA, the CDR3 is TGTGCCAGCAGTTTAACCCGGCTAGCGGGGGGGCGGGAGACCCAGTACTTC. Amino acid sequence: CASSLTRLAGGRETQYF.

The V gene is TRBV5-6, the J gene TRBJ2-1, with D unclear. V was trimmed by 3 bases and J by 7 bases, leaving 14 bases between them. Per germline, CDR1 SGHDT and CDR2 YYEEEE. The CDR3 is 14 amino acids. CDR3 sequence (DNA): TGTGCCAGCAGCTCGCACCAACAGAAAAATGAGCAGTTCTTC. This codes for CASSSHQQKNEQFF. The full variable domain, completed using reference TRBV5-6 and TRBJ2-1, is DAGVTQSPTHLIKTRGQQVTLRCSPKSGHDTVSWYQQALGQGPQFIFQYYEEEERQRGNFPDRFSGHQFPNYSSELNVNALLLGDSALYLCASSSHQQKNEQFFGPGTRLTVL.

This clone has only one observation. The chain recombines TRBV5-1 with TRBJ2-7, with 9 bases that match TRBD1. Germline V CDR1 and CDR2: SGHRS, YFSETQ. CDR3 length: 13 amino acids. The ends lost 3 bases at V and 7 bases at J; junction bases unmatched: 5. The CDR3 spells CASSSTGGWEQYF. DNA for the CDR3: TGCGCCAGCAGCTCCACAGGGGGCTGGGAGCAGTACTTC.

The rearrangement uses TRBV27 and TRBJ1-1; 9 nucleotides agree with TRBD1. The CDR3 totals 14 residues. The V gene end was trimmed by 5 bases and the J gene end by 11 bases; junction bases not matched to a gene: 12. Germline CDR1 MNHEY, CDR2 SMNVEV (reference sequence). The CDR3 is CASSTRTGGADAFF. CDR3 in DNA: TGTGCCAGCAGTACGAGAACAGGGGGCGCGGACGCTTTCTTT.

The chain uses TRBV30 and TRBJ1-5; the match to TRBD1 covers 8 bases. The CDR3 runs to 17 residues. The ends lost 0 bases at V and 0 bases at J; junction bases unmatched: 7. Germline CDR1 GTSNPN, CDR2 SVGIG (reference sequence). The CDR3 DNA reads TGTGCCTGGAGTGTTCCCAACCAGGGGGCTAGCAATCAGCCCCAGCATTTT. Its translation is CAWSVPNQGASNQPQHF.

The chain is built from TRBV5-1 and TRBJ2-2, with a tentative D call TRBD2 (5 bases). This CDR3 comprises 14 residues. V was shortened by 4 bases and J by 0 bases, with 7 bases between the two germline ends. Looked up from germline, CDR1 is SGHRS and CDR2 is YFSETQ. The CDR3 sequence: CASSPAANTGELFF. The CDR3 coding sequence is TGCGCCAGCAGCCCAGCGGCGAACACCGGGGAGCTGTTTTTT.

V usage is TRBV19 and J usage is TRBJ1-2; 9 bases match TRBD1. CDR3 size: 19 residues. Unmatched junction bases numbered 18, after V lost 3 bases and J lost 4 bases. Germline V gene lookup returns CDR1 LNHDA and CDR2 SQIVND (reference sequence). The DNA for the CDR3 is TGTGCCAGTAGTATTTTGGAAGGACAGGGGCCATCCACTAGCTATGGCTACACCTTC. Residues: CASSILEGQGPSTSYGYTF.

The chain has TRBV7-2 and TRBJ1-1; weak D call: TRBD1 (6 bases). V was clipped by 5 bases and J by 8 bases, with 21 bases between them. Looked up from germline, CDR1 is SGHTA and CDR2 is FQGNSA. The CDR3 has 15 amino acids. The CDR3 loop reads CASSRKLNRDLEAFF. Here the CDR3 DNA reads TGTGCCAGCAGCCGGAAGCTAAACAGGGACCTGGAAGCTTTCTTT.

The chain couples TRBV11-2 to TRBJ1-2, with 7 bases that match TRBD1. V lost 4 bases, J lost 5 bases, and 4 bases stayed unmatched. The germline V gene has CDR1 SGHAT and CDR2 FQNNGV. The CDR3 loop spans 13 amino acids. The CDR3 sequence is CASSSGQIYGYTF. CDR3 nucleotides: TGTGCCAGCAGCTCGGGACAGATTTATGGCTACACCTTC.

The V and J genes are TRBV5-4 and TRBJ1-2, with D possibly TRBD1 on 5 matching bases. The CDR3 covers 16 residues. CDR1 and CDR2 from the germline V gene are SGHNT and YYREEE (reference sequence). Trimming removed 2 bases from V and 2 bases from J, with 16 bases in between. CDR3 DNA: TGTGCCAGCAGCTTCCCCCCCAGGGATACAAACTATGGCTACACCTTC. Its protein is CASSFPPRDTNYGYTF.

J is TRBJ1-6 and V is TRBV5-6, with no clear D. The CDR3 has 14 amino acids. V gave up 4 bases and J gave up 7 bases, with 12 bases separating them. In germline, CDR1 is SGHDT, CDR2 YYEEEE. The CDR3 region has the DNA TGTGCCAGCAGCGAAGACACCGTGAATTCACCCCTCCACTTT. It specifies CASSEDTVNSPLHF.

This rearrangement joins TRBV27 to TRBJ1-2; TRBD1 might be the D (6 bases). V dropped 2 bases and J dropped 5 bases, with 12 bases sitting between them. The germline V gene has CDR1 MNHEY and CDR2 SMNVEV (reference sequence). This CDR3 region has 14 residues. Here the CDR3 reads CASSLRLQGYGYTF. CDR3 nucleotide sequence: TGTGCCAGCAGTTTAAGGTTACAGGGTTATGGCTACACCTTC.

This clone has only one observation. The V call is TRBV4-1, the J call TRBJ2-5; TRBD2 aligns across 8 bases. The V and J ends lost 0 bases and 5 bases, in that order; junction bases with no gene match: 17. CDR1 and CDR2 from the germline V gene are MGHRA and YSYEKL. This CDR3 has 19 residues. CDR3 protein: CASSQDPLRRVSGDETQYF. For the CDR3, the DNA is TGCGCCAGCAGCCAAGATCCTCTTCGCCGAGTTAGCGGGGACGAGACCCAGTACTTC.

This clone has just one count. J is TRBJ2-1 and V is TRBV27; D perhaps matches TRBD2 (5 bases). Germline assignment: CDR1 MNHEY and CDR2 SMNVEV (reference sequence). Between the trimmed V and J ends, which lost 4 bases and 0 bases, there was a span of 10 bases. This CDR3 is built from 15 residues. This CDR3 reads CASSSDRGSYNEQFF. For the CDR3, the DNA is TGTGCCAGCAGTTCGGACCGGGGCTCCTACAATGAGCAGTTCTTC.

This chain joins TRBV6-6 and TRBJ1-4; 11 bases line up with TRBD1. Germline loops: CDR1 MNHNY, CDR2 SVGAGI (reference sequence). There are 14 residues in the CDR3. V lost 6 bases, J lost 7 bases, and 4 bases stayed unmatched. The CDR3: CASSKDRGREKLFF. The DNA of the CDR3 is TGTGCCAGCAGCAAGGACAGGGGGCGTGAAAAACTGTTTTTT.